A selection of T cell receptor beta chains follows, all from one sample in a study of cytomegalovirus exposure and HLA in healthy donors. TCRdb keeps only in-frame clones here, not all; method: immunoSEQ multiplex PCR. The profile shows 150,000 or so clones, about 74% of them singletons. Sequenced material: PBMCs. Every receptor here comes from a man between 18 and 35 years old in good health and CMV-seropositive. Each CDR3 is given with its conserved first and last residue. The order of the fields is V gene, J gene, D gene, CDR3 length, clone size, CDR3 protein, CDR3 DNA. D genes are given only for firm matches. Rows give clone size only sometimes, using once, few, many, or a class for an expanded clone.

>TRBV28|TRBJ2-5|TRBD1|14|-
CASSWTGVPETQYF
TGTGCCAGCAGTTGGACAGGGGTGCCAGAGACCCAGTACTTC
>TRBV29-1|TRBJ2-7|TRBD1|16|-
CSVESAPGQGLSGQYF
TGCAGCGTTGAATCGGCACCGGGACAGGGGCTTTCGGGGCAGTACTTC
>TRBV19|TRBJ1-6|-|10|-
CASGRSPLHF
TGTGCCAGTGGGCGTTCACCCCTCCACTTT
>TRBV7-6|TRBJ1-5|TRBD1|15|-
CASSFGQGGNQPQHF
TGTGCCAGCAGCTTCGGACAGGGAGGCAATCAGCCCCAGCATTTT
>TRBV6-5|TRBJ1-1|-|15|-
CASTDRQWMNTEAFF
TGTGCCAGCACGGACAGACAGTGGATGAACACTGAAGCTTTCTTT
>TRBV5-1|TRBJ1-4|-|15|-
CASSGGRATNEKLFF
TGCGCCAGCAGCGGAGGACGAGCAACTAATGAAAAACTGTTTTTT
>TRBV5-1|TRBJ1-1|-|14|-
CASSLVSGLTEAFF
TGCGCCAGCAGCTTGGTGTCAGGTCTCACTGAAGCTTTCTTT
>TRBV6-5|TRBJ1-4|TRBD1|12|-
CASRPQQGKLFF
TGTGCCAGCAGGCCTCAACAGGGGAAACTGTTTTTT
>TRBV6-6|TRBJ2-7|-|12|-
CASSDRTREQYF
TGTGCCAGCAGCGACCGGACACGCGAGCAGTACTTC
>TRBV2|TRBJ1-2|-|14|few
CASRLHGQLYGYTF
TGTGCCAGCAGACTCCATGGACAGTTATATGGCTACACCTTC
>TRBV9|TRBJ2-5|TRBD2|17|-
CASSVALAGGPGETQYF
TGTGCCAGCAGCGTAGCCCTAGCGGGAGGGCCGGGAGAGACCCAGTACTTC
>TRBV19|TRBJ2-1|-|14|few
CASSRGNSYNEQFF
TGTGCCAGTAGTCGGGGGAACTCCTACAATGAGCAGTTCTTC
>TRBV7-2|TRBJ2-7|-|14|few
CASRFETASYEQYF
TGTGCCAGCAGGTTTGAGACAGCGAGTTACGAGCAGTACTTC
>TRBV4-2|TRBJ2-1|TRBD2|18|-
CASSQFLGTSGRASEQFF
TGTGCCAGCAGCCAATTCCTCGGGACTAGCGGGAGGGCCAGTGAGCAGTTCTTC
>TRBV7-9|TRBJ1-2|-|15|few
CASSPGWGETYGYTF
TGTGCCAGCAGCCCCGGGTGGGGGGAGACCTATGGCTACACCTTC
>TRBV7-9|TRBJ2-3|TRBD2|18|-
CASSLRASGSAGTDTQYF
TGTGCCAGCAGCTTAAGGGCTAGCGGGAGCGCGGGTACAGATACGCAGTATTTT
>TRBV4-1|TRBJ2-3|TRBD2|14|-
CASSSAGGTDTQYF
TGCGCCAGCAGTAGCGCGGGGGGAACAGATACGCAGTATTTT
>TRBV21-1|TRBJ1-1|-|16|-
CASSIKEYRVVTEAFF
TGTGCCAGCAGCATTAAAGAGTACAGGGTTGTCACTGAAGCTTTCTTT
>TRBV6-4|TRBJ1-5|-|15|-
CASSDRGGSNQPQHF
TGTGCCAGCAGTGACAGGGGAGGTAGCAATCAGCCCCAGCATTTT
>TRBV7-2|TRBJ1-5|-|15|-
CASSLVTASNQPQHF
TGTGCCAGCAGCTTAGTGACAGCTAGCAATCAGCCCCAGCATTTT
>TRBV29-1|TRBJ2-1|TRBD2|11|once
CSGSAGDEQFF
TGCAGCGGCTCAGCGGGGGATGAGCAGTTCTTC
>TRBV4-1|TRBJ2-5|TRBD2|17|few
CASSQGPLAGGRETQYF
TGCGCCAGCAGCCAAGGCCCTCTAGCGGGAGGGAGAGAGACCCAGTACTTC
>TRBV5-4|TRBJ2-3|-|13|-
CASSLNRGGTQYF
TGTGCCAGCAGCTTGAATCGGGGTGGCACGCAGTATTTT
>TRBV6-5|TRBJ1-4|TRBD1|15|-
CASSSPQGFGEKLFF
TGTGCCAGCAGTTCGCCACAGGGGTTCGGTGAAAAACTGTTTTTT
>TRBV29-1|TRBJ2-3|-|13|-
CSVHTTARDTQYF
TGCAGCGTACATACGACAGCCAGGGATACGCAGTATTTT
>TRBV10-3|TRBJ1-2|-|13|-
CAISTPAGDGYTF
TGTGCCATCAGCACCCCGGCAGGGGATGGCTACACCTTC
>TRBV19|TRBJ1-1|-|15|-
CASSIESGEGTEAFF
TGTGCCAGTAGTATAGAATCAGGGGAGGGCACTGAAGCTTTCTTT
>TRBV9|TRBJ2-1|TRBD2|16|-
CASSVQISGGWNEQFF
TGTGCCAGCAGCGTCCAAATTAGCGGGGGGTGGAATGAGCAGTTCTTC
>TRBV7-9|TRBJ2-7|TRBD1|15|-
CASSHRDRGPYEQYF
TGTGCCAGCAGCCACCGGGACAGGGGACCCTACGAGCAGTACTTC
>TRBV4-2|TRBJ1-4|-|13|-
CASSQRVREKLFF
TGTGCCAGCAGCCAACGGGTTCGAGAAAAACTGTTTTTT
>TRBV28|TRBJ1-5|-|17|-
CASRTPDSSQFNQPQHF
TGTGCCAGCAGGACCCCGGACAGTTCCCAATTCAATCAGCCCCAGCATTTT
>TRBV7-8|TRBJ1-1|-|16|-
CASSLALAGWNTEAFF
TGTGCCAGCAGCTTAGCGCTGGCAGGGTGGAACACTGAAGCTTTCTTT
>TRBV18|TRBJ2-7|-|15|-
CASSPPSSDGDEQYF
TGTGCCAGCTCACCACCCTCCAGCGACGGGGACGAGCAGTACTTC
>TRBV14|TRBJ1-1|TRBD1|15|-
CASSHLDRAYTEAFF
TGTGCCAGCAGCCACTTAGACAGGGCCTACACTGAAGCTTTCTTT
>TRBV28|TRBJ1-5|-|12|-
CASSRLRAPQHF
TGTGCCAGCAGCCGCTTGAGGGCGCCCCAGCATTTT
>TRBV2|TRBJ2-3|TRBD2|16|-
CASSGFGGGSTDTQYF
TGTGCCAGCAGTGGATTCGGCGGGGGAAGCACAGATACGCAGTATTTT
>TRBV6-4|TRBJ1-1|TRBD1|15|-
CASRGTGQGWTEAFF
TGTGCCAGCAGGGGAACGGGACAGGGTTGGACTGAAGCTTTCTTT
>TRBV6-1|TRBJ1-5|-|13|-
CASSVRSYQPQHF
TGTGCCAGCAGTGTACGAAGCTATCAGCCCCAGCATTTT
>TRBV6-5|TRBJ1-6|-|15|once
CASSAGPTVVSPLHF
TGTGCCAGCAGTGCTGGGCCGACCGTCGTTTCACCCCTCCACTTT
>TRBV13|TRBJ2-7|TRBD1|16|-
CASSFLPGQGTYEQYF
TGTGCCAGCAGCTTCCTCCCGGGACAGGGGACCTACGAGCAGTACTTC
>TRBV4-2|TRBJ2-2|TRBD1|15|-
CASSQVRGLGGELFF
TGTGCCAGCAGCCAAGTCAGGGGGCTTGGCGGGGAGCTGTTTTTT
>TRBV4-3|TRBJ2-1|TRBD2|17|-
CASSQRLATSAYNEQFF
TGCGCCAGCAGCCAAAGGCTCGCGACTAGCGCATACAATGAGCAGTTCTTC
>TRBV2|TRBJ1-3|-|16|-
CASSLGHPYSGNTIYF
TGTGCCAGCAGCTTGGGACATCCGTACTCTGGAAACACCATATATTTT
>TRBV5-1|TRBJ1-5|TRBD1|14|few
CASSVGTGRQPQHF
TGCGCCAGCAGCGTCGGGACAGGGCGGCAGCCCCAGCATTTT
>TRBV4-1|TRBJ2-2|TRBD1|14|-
CASQTGLGTGELFF
TGCGCCAGCCAGACAGGGTTGGGTACCGGGGAGCTGTTTTTT
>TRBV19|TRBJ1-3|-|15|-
CASSIGQSSGNTIYF
TGTGCCAGTAGTATCGGACAGTCCTCTGGAAACACCATATATTTT
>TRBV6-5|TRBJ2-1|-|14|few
CASRPLTRYNEQFF
TGTGCCAGCAGACCACTTACTCGGTACAATGAGCAGTTCTTC
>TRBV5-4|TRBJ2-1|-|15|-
CASSYDSKLSNEQFF
TGTGCCAGCAGCTATGACTCGAAATTGAGCAATGAGCAGTTCTTC
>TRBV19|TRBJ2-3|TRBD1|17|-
CASSITSTGGSTDTQYF
TGTGCCAGTAGTATAACCTCGACAGGGGGCAGCACAGATACGCAGTATTTT
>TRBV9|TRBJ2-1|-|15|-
CASSVAVDSYNEQFF
TGTGCCAGCAGCGTAGCGGTCGACTCCTACAATGAGCAGTTCTTC
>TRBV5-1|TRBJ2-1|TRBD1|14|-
CASSAGQGSSEQFF
TGCGCCAGCAGCGCAGGACAGGGGTCTTCCGAGCAGTTCTTC
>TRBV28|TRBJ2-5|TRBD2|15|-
CASSSLAGGGETQYF
TGTGCCAGCAGCTCCCTAGCGGGAGGGGGAGAGACCCAGTACTTC
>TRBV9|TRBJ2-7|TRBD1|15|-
CASSVGQGPPYEQYF
TGTGCCAGCAGCGTAGGACAGGGCCCTCCCTACGAGCAGTACTTC